These T cell receptor beta chains were read from a single sample in a study of T-cell reconstitution after alpha-beta-depleted transplantation in children. One entry per CDR3 protein results from TCRdb running MiXCR on the PCR reads. This table holds 200,000 or so distinct CDR3 sequences, approximately 6.8% found once. Sequenced here: PBMCs, sampled before TCRalphabeta/CD19-depleted stem cell transplant. The receptors stem from a girl less than two years old with combined immunodeficiency, due to receive a stem cell transplant. CDR3s include the opening cysteine and the closing phenylalanine or tryptophan. The D gene is left open where the match is weak. Size is stated for part of the rows, as once, few or many counts, or as a class when the clone is expanded.

clone_size: few; d_call: .; j_call: TRBJ2-2; v_call: TRBV7-2; cdr3_aa: CASSLPPNTGELFF; cdr3_nt: TGTGCCAGCAGCTTACCCCCGAACACCGGGGAGCTGTTTTTT
clone_size: few; d_call: TRBD2; j_call: TRBJ2-1; v_call: TRBV12-3/TRBV12-4; cdr3_aa: CASSLEGGLVGVQFF; cdr3_nt: TGTGCCAGCAGTTTAGAGGGGGGACTAGTGGGTGTGCAGTTCTTC
clone_size: .; d_call: .; j_call: TRBJ2-2; v_call: TRBV4-2; cdr3_aa: CAMGPGFYGELFF; cdr3_nt: TGTGCCATGGGCCCCGGATTCTACGGGGAGCTGTTTTTT
clone_size: many; d_call: TRBD2; j_call: TRBJ2-3; v_call: TRBV29-1; cdr3_aa: CSAPGRGGSRTDTQYF; cdr3_nt: TGCAGCGCTCCCGGTAGAGGCGGGAGTAGAACAGATACGCAGTATTTT
clone_size: many; d_call: .; j_call: TRBJ2-7; v_call: TRBV7-3; cdr3_aa: CASSLMAGSSYEQYF; cdr3_nt: TGTGCCAGCAGCTTAATGGCAGGTAGCTCCTACGAGCAGTACTTC
clone_size: many; d_call: TRBD2; j_call: TRBJ2-3; v_call: TRBV20-1; cdr3_aa: CSAIGLAGGPWDTDTQYF; cdr3_nt: TGCAGTGCCATCGGACTAGCGGGAGGGCCTTGGGACACAGATACGCAGTATTTT
clone_size: many; d_call: TRBD1; j_call: TRBJ1-1; v_call: TRBV5-1; cdr3_aa: CASSLGQGSNTEAFF; cdr3_nt: TGCGCCAGCAGCTTGGGACAGGGTTCGAACACTGAAGCTTTCTTT
clone_size: many; d_call: TRBD2; j_call: TRBJ2-7; v_call: TRBV29-1; cdr3_aa: CSVAGGGPYEQYF; cdr3_nt: TGCAGCGTTGCTGGCGGGGGGCCCTACGAGCAGTACTTC
clone_size: many; d_call: TRBD1; j_call: TRBJ2-7; v_call: TRBV4-1; cdr3_aa: CASSQEGQGSYEQYF; cdr3_nt: TGCGCCAGCAGCCAAGAAGGACAGGGCTCCTACGAGCAGTACTTC
clone_size: many; d_call: .; j_call: TRBJ2-7; v_call: TRBV5-1; cdr3_aa: CASSSRAGIYEQYF; cdr3_nt: TGCGCCAGCAGCTCGAGGGCTGGAATATACGAGCAGTACTTC
clone_size: many; d_call: .; j_call: TRBJ2-3; v_call: TRBV7-9; cdr3_aa: CASGGLTGETDTQYF; cdr3_nt: TGTGCCAGCGGAGGGTTAACAGGGGAAACAGATACGCAGTATTTT
clone_size: many; d_call: .; j_call: TRBJ2-1; v_call: TRBV15; cdr3_aa: CATSNQGGEHNEQFF; cdr3_nt: TGTGCCACCAGCAATCAGGGAGGAGAACACAATGAGCAGTTCTTC
clone_size: .; d_call: .; j_call: TRBJ2-7; v_call: TRBV11-3; cdr3_aa: CASSLDSGQQYF; cdr3_nt: TGTGCCAGCAGCTTAGATTCGGGCCAGCAGTACTTC
clone_size: .; d_call: TRBD1; j_call: TRBJ1-2; v_call: TRBV7-8; cdr3_aa: CASSLGQGRNYGYTF; cdr3_nt: TGTGCCAGCAGCCTTGGACAGGGGCGCAACTATGGCTACACCTTC
clone_size: many; d_call: .; j_call: TRBJ2-7; v_call: TRBV29-1; cdr3_aa: CSVEGGAGAYEQYF; cdr3_nt: TGCAGCGTTGAAGGCGGGGCTGGGGCGTACGAGCAGTACTTC
clone_size: many; d_call: TRBD2; j_call: TRBJ2-1; v_call: TRBV28; cdr3_aa: CASSPPGTRGYEQFF; cdr3_nt: TGTGCCAGCAGCCCACCCGGGACTAGGGGGTATGAGCAGTTCTTC
clone_size: many; d_call: .; j_call: TRBJ1-1; v_call: TRBV7-3; cdr3_aa: CASSLRVRNTEAFF; cdr3_nt: TGTGCCAGCAGCTTAAGGGTCAGAAACACTGAAGCTTTCTTT
clone_size: many; d_call: TRBD1; j_call: TRBJ1-2; v_call: TRBV7-2; cdr3_aa: CASSPRTLTGDGYTF; cdr3_nt: TGTGCCAGCAGCCCCCGCACCTTGACAGGGGATGGCTACACCTTC
clone_size: many; d_call: TRBD1; j_call: TRBJ2-3; v_call: TRBV9; cdr3_aa: CASSPQDRGRTDTQYF; cdr3_nt: TGTGCCAGCAGCCCTCAGGATAGGGGGCGCACAGATACGCAGTATTTT
clone_size: .; d_call: .; j_call: TRBJ2-5; v_call: TRBV19; cdr3_aa: CASSADSGKTQYF; cdr3_nt: TGTGCCAGTAGTGCCGACAGTGGGAAGACCCAGTACTTC
clone_size: few; d_call: .; j_call: TRBJ2-7; v_call: TRBV28; cdr3_aa: CASSPLGGSLLGGFYEQYF; cdr3_nt: TGTGCCAGCAGTCCCCTCGGGGGGTCTCTCTTAGGGGGGTTCTACGAGCAGTACTTC
clone_size: many; d_call: .; j_call: TRBJ2-3; v_call: TRBV24-1; cdr3_aa: CATSTDTQYF; cdr3_nt: TGTGCCACCAGCACAGATACGCAGTATTTT
clone_size: many; d_call: TRBD1; j_call: TRBJ2-5; v_call: TRBV7-8; cdr3_aa: CAASGTGAQETQYF; cdr3_nt: TGTGCCGCCTCCGGGACAGGGGCCCAAGAGACCCAGTACTTC
clone_size: many; d_call: TRBD2; j_call: TRBJ2-1; v_call: TRBV7-2; cdr3_aa: CASSILAGGPYNEQFF; cdr3_nt: TGTGCCAGCAGCATACTAGCGGGCGGTCCCTACAATGAGCAGTTCTTC
clone_size: many; d_call: TRBD2; j_call: TRBJ2-1; v_call: TRBV5-1; cdr3_aa: CASSQWIAGGPHSEQFF; cdr3_nt: TGCGCCAGCAGCCAATGGATAGCGGGAGGGCCCCACTCTGAGCAGTTCTTC
clone_size: many; d_call: TRBD2; j_call: TRBJ2-1; v_call: TRBV25-1; cdr3_aa: CASSGAGLGSYNEQFF; cdr3_nt: TGTGCCAGCAGTGGCGCAGGACTAGGGTCCTACAATGAGCAGTTCTTC
clone_size: .; d_call: TRBD1; j_call: TRBJ2-7; v_call: TRBV15; cdr3_aa: CATSVTGGEQYF; cdr3_nt: TGTGCCACCAGCGTGACAGGGGGCGAGCAGTACTTC
clone_size: .; d_call: TRBD1; j_call: TRBJ1-1; v_call: TRBV28; cdr3_aa: CASWYTQGAHTEAFF; cdr3_nt: TGTGCCAGCTGGTATACACAGGGGGCGCACACTGAAGCTTTCTTT
clone_size: many; d_call: TRBD1; j_call: TRBJ2-1; v_call: TRBV20-1; cdr3_aa: CSARWDRGLKGSRNEQFF; cdr3_nt: TGCAGTGCTAGATGGGACAGGGGTTTGAAAGGGTCTAGAAATGAGCAGTTCTTC
clone_size: .; d_call: TRBD2; j_call: TRBJ2-3; v_call: TRBV12-3/TRBV12-4; cdr3_aa: CASSSITSGVGYF; cdr3_nt: TGTGCCAGCAGTTCTATAACTAGCGGCGTGGGGTATTTT
clone_size: many; d_call: .; j_call: TRBJ2-1; v_call: TRBV7-3; cdr3_aa: CASSSLAGLDNEQFF; cdr3_nt: TGTGCCAGCAGCTCCTTGGCGGGCCTTGACAATGAGCAGTTCTTC
clone_size: many; d_call: .; j_call: TRBJ2-7; v_call: TRBV29-1; cdr3_aa: CSVGSGDNYEQYF; cdr3_nt: TGCAGCGTTGGTTCAGGAGATAACTACGAGCAGTACTTC
clone_size: many; d_call: TRBD1; j_call: TRBJ2-7; v_call: TRBV6-5; cdr3_aa: CASSYSTGAKYEQYF; cdr3_nt: TGTGCCAGCAGTTACTCGACAGGGGCGAAGTACGAGCAGTACTTC
clone_size: many; d_call: TRBD1; j_call: TRBJ2-7; v_call: TRBV6-2/TRBV6-3; cdr3_aa: CASSPGGETYEQYF; cdr3_nt: TGTGCCAGCAGTCCAGGGGGCGAAACCTACGAGCAGTACTTC
clone_size: many; d_call: .; j_call: TRBJ1-1; v_call: TRBV7-9; cdr3_aa: CASSSSPHTGANTEAFF; cdr3_nt: TGTGCCAGCAGTAGCTCGCCTCATACGGGGGCGAACACTGAAGCTTTCTTT
clone_size: many; d_call: .; j_call: TRBJ2-6; v_call: TRBV5-1; cdr3_aa: CASSSDTGANVLTF; cdr3_nt: TGCGCCAGCAGCTCGGACACAGGGGCCAACGTCCTGACTTTC
clone_size: few; d_call: TRBD2; j_call: TRBJ2-7; v_call: TRBV28; cdr3_aa: CASSPSGSRYEQYF; cdr3_nt: TGTGCCAGCAGCCCTAGCGGGAGTCGCTACGAGCAGTACTTC
clone_size: many; d_call: .; j_call: TRBJ2-2; v_call: TRBV20-1; cdr3_aa: CSARRGTLGELFF; cdr3_nt: TGCAGTGCTAGACGGGGGACACTCGGGGAGCTGTTTTTT
clone_size: .; d_call: .; j_call: TRBJ2-4; v_call: TRBV29-1; cdr3_aa: CSVVEGDKNIQYF; cdr3_nt: TGCAGCGTTGTAGAAGGTGACAAAAACATTCAGTACTTC
clone_size: .; d_call: .; j_call: TRBJ2-7; v_call: TRBV10-3; cdr3_aa: CAISERQDLEQYF; cdr3_nt: TGTGCCATCAGTGAACGGCAGGATCTCGAGCAGTACTTC
clone_size: many; d_call: .; j_call: TRBJ2-7; v_call: TRBV29-1; cdr3_aa: CSVGTFSYEQYF; cdr3_nt: TGCAGCGTCGGGACGTTTTCCTACGAGCAGTACTTC
clone_size: many; d_call: TRBD2; j_call: TRBJ2-7; v_call: TRBV5-1; cdr3_aa: CASSLNFAGGFYEQYF; cdr3_nt: TGCGCCAGCAGCTTGAATTTTGCGGGGGGCTTCTACGAGCAGTACTTC
clone_size: many; d_call: .; j_call: TRBJ2-1; v_call: TRBV4-2; cdr3_aa: CASSQEGRTDEQFF; cdr3_nt: TGTGCCAGCAGCCAAGAGGGGCGGACGGATGAGCAGTTCTTC
clone_size: many; d_call: TRBD1; j_call: TRBJ2-7; v_call: TRBV12-3/TRBV12-4; cdr3_aa: CASSLGGQATYEQYF; cdr3_nt: TGTGCCAGCAGTTTGGGGGGACAGGCGACCTACGAGCAGTACTTC
clone_size: many; d_call: .; j_call: TRBJ1-2; v_call: TRBV5-1; cdr3_aa: CASSEFSGEDYGYTF; cdr3_nt: TGCGCCAGCAGCGAGTTCTCTGGGGAGGATTATGGCTACACCTTC
clone_size: many; d_call: .; j_call: TRBJ2-5; v_call: TRBV21-1; cdr3_aa: CASKLAGDLQETQYF; cdr3_nt: TGTGCCAGCAAGTTGGCCGGTGACCTCCAAGAGACCCAGTACTTC
clone_size: many; d_call: TRBD1; j_call: TRBJ2-3; v_call: TRBV9; cdr3_aa: CASSAHPQGDTDTQYF; cdr3_nt: TGTGCCAGCAGCGCCCATCCTCAGGGGGATACAGATACGCAGTATTTT
clone_size: few; d_call: .; j_call: TRBJ2-1; v_call: TRBV28; cdr3_aa: CASSSHSSYNEQFF; cdr3_nt: TGTGCCAGCAGTTCCCACAGCTCCTACAATGAGCAGTTCTTC
clone_size: many; d_call: .; j_call: TRBJ2-4; v_call: TRBV12-3/TRBV12-4; cdr3_aa: CASSLAGAKNIQYF; cdr3_nt: TGTGCCAGCAGTTTGGCGGGGGCCAAAAACATTCAGTACTTC
clone_size: .; d_call: .; j_call: TRBJ1-5; v_call: TRBV7-9; cdr3_aa: CASSPGLSNQPQHF; cdr3_nt: TGTGCCAGCAGCCCGGGACTCAGCAATCAGCCCCAGCATTTT
clone_size: few; d_call: TRBD2; j_call: TRBJ2-7; v_call: TRBV12-3/TRBV12-4; cdr3_aa: CASQPAGESEQYF; cdr3_nt: TGTGCCAGCCAACCAGCGGGGGAATCCGAGCAGTACTTC